This T cell receptor (beta chain) was documented in a study of blood T cell repertoires in COVID-19. Study overall: Spain, Italy and the United States supplied samples that represented acute and convalescent COVID-19.

Original analysis: Reference gene primers were amplified, and this amplification served to estimate nucleated cell counts. Sequenced by immunoSEQ multiplex PCR; TCRdb stores in-frame clones only, minus some. V and J calls and clone size follow that table, whereas D and trimming were derived from the DNA. Here the sample spans around 97,000 clones, about 87% being singletons. The sequenced sample was peripheral blood. This receptor was obtained from a human donor in a cohort sampled during active COVID-19.

This CDR3 is CSVESWAGGETQYF. CDR3 in DNA: TGCAGCGTTGAAAGCTGGGCAGGCGGGGAGACCCAGTACTTC. The rearrangement uses TRBV29-1 and TRBJ2-5; perhaps TRBD2 as D (5 bases). The germline CDR1 and CDR2 sequences are SQVTM and ANQGSEA. The CDR3 totals 14 residues. Trimming removed 2 bases at V and 5 bases at J, with 15 bases between.